This TCR beta chain was identified in a study of memory CD4+ T cells and cytomegalovirus serostatus. Study-level information: This sample comes from healthy Belgian adults, fewer than ten CMV seropositive, approximately 23 seronegative. General observations from the study: About 40% of the roughly 160 known CMV-associated TCRbeta sequences appeared in CD4+ memory. Repertoires predicted CMV serostatus with median bootstrapped AUC of about 0.96.

Trimming removed 0 bases from V and 1 base from J, with 7 bases in between. Germline V gene sequence: CDR1 SGHRS, CDR2 YFSETQ. This CDR3 contains 14 residues. On this clone itself: Its antigen remains unidentified.

The sort gate was single viable CD3+CD4+CD8-CD45RO+ cells for memory CD4+ T cells. CD4+ T cells were isolated by positive magnetic selection. The protocol was immunoSEQ multiplex PCR, while the TCRdb copy is restricted to in-frame clones and leaves out a portion. The repertoire has 50,000 to 60,000 clones, over 60% of them found once; the top ten carry 1.1% to 1.5%. The rearrangement joins TRBV5-1 to TRBJ1-1; D not certain. The sample was memory CD4+ T cells from blood. The sequence was collected from an adult in good health and CMV-seropositive. DNA for the CDR3: TGCGCCAGCAGCTTGGGGTGGCAGAACACTGAAGCTTTCTTT. It translates to CASSLGWQNTEAFF. The full variable domain, its missing parts supplied by reference TRBV5-1 and TRBJ1-1, is KAGVTQTPRYLIKTRGQQVTLSCSPISGHRSVSWYQQTPGQGLQFLFEYFSETQRNKGNFPGRFSGRQFSNSRSEMNVSTLELGDSALYLCASSLGWQNTEAFFGQGTRLTVV.